The rows below give T cell receptor beta chains drawn from one sample of a study of OX40 agonist ivuxolimab in advanced cancers. Here immunoSEQ multiplex PCR was the method, and the copy in TCRdb shows in-frame clones only, minus some. The table shows tens of thousands of clones, with 89% occurring only once. Material: CD4+ or CD8+ T cells sorted from blood, obtained in a trial of the OX40 agonist ivuxolimab. All receptors come from an adult with an advanced solid tumor such as melanoma, head and neck, liver or kidney cancer. The CDR3 runs from the conserved cysteine through the conserved F or W.

TRBV5-1	CASSLVGSGSSYEQYF
TRBV10-1	CASSEAQGGKYEQYF
TRBV13	CASRARAARLTDTQYF
TRBV30	CAWVGENTGELFF
TRBV7-3	CASSWTGKYSTDTQYF
TRBV30	CAWSVTSENYEQYF
TRBV10-3	CAILDGAGANVLTF
TRBV30	CAWSNGQGAFF
TRBV4-1	CASSQAAGHIITGELFF
TRBV27	CASKRTGTSPLHF
TRBV10-1	CASSESPSGSYEQYF
TRBV5-1	CASSHEFDGEQYF
TRBV9	CASSRATGENTIYF
TRBV7-3	CASSPSGTGSYEQYF
TRBV7-8	CASSLAPHGNLNGELFF
TRBV7-9	CASSSVPGQGPKGELFF
TRBV6-5	CASRRLDYEQYF
TRBV28	CASSQRGVTNEKLFF
TRBV13	CASTIDRGAYGYTF
TRBV27	CASSFGGSSYEQYF
TRBV29-1	CSVVTGGEIRETQYF
TRBV7-2	CASSGRDREEKLFF
TRBV5-8	CASSFGQGGDEQYF
TRBV6-1	CATLRNTIYF
TRBV29-1	CSVEEMGGTQYF
TRBV27	CASSFLSPPGTIAFF
TRBV27	CASSFGLARGEQFF
TRBV19	CASRTSGYNEQFF
TRBV5-1	CASSYAGQLSYEQYF
TRBV10-1	CASSPGNSYEQYF
TRBV4-1	CASSQSPGEEETQYF
TRBV19	CASSHGTGVVYEQYF
TRBV30	CAWSVRLAGGSSYNEQFF
TRBV7-9	CASSLETGSYNEQFF
TRBV5-1	CASSYGPDYEQYF
TRBV6-1	CASSDSSYEQYF
TRBV30	CAWSGPGSYEQYF
TRBV7-3	CASSLTPGLAGRSTDTQYF
TRBV7-3	CASSQRGVGELFF
TRBV15	CATSEWGMVKPQHF
TRBV7-8	CASSSLADLTRVNEQFF
TRBV9	CASSVEAGNSYEQYF
TRBV6-1	CATRQGRQPQHF
TRBV15	CATSRDSRTDTQYF
TRBV6-5	CASSYGVAGAQETQYF
TRBV6-1	CASSAQRGQGEGYTF
TRBV5-6	CASSRMTSGPYEQYF
TRBV14	CASSPTVLYSPEAFF
TRBV7-9	CASSLDGRGAFF